What follows are 11 T cell receptor beta chains derived from one specimen sequenced in a study of OX40 agonist ivuxolimab in advanced cancers. Sequencing was performed with immunoSEQ multiplex PCR; in TCRdb, only in-frame clones are kept and a portion is missing. The data show 50,000 or so clones, roughly 89% seen once. Sequencing was performed on CD4+ or CD8+ T cells sorted from blood, taken in a trial of the OX40 agonist ivuxolimab. The receptor set was obtained from an adult with an advanced solid tumor such as melanoma, head and neck, liver or kidney cancer.

J is TRBJ2-5 and V is TRBV11-2; 10 bases map to TRBD1. Germline V gives CDR1 SGHAT, CDR2 FQNNGV. V was clipped by 0 bases and J by 6 bases; unmatched bases: 7. This CDR3 is built from 16 residues. CDR3 sequence: CASSLDPRQGAKTQYF. In nucleotides, the CDR3 is TGTGCCAGCAGCTTAGACCCCAGACAGGGGGCTAAGACCCAGTACTTC.

The V gene is TRBV5-4, the J gene TRBJ1-3, with no clear D. Germline loops: CDR1 SGHNT, CDR2 YYREEE (reference sequence). V was clipped by 0 bases and J by 4 bases, with 8 bases between them. The CDR3 contains 14 residues. CDR3 sequence: CASSLAGSGNTIYF. CDR3 nucleotide sequence: TGTGCCAGCAGCTTGGCCGGTTCCGGAAACACCATATATTTT.

The chain employs TRBV29-1 and TRBJ2-2; no reliable D call. V lost 6 bases to trimming and J lost 3 bases, with 8 bases between them. The CDR3 loop spans 12 amino acids. The germline V gene has CDR1 SQVTM and CDR2 ANQGSEA. The CDR3 here is CSVPDYTGELFF. As DNA, the CDR3 is TGCAGCGTCCCCGACTACACCGGGGAGCTGTTTTTT.

V and J are TRBV7-8 and TRBJ2-7; 9 positions match TRBD1. CDR3 length equals 14 residues. Losses at the gene ends were 4 bases for V and 9 bases for J; bases not matched to a gene: 10. Germline CDR1 is SGHVS and CDR2 is FQNEAQ. CDR3 bases: TGTGCCAGCAGCTCCGGGACAGGGTCTCTCGCGCAGTACTTC. Its translation is CASSSGTGSLAQYF.

The chain combines TRBV19 with TRBJ2-5, with 8 nucleotides matching TRBD1. From germline, CDR1 is LNHDA and CDR2 SQIVND (reference sequence). The CDR3 sequence is 16 residues long. After removal of 3 bases from V and 5 bases from J, the junction contained 11 bases not matched to a gene. The CDR3, as DNA: TGTGCCAGTAGTATCGGAGGAGGCAGGGGGCTGGAGACCCAGTACTTC. Translation gives CASSIGGGRGLETQYF.

The rearrangement joins TRBV28 to TRBJ2-3; D call uncertain. V lost 6 bases to trimming and J lost 5 bases, with 21 bases between them. The germline V gene encodes CDR1 MDHEN and CDR2 SYDVKM. This CDR3 spans 16 amino acids. The CDR3 coding sequence is TGTGCCAGCAGGGGCCCAGCCTTGATAGATATAGATACGCAGTATTTT. This translates into CASRGPALIDIDTQYF. Based on the CDR3 plus reference TRBV28 and TRBJ2-3, the full variable domain is DVKVTQSSRYLVKRTGEKVFLECVQDMDHENMFWYRQDPGLGLRLIYFSYDVKMKEKGDIPEGYSVSREKKERFSLILESASTNQTSMYLCASRGPALIDIDTQYFGPGTRLTVL.

Worth noting for this clone: One junction end disagrees with the germline gene, perhaps due to a read error. CDR3 in amino acids: CVSSLQDPSTDTQYF. CDR3 in DNA: TGTGTCAGCAGTCTACAGGACCCGAGCACAGATACGCAGTATTTT. The J gene is TRBJ2-3, the V gene TRBV27; D perhaps matches TRBD1 (5 bases). Germline V gene sequence: CDR1 MNHEY, CDR2 SMNVEV (reference sequence). CDR3 size: 15 residues.

The chain employs TRBV4-1 and TRBJ2-1; TRBD2 matches at 13 bases. CDR3 length: 16 residues. J gave up 5 bases and V 4 bases, and 5 bases lay outside the gene matches. The V gene's germline CDR1 is MGHRA and CDR2 YSYEKL. The CDR3, as DNA: TGCGCCAGCAGCCGAGGACTAGCGGGAGAGCACAATGAGCAGTTCTTC. This sequence encodes CASSRGLAGEHNEQFF.

About this clone: At one end, the junction sequence differs from germline, possibly due to a read error. This chain uses TRBV6-6 with TRBJ1-2; D call uncertain. Germline V gene data show CDR1 as MNHNY and CDR2 as SVGAGI (reference sequence). The CDR3 has 14 residues. The chain's CDR3 is CASSYSSNNYGYTF. For the CDR3, the DNA is TGTGCCAGCAGCTACTCGTCGAATAACTATGGCTACACCTTC.

This clone has more than one count but fewer than ten. The V call is TRBV11-2, the J call TRBJ2-7; 12 positions match TRBD1. After removal of 5 bases from V and 5 bases from J, the junction contained 7 bases not matched to a gene. Germline V lookup: CDR1 SGHAT, CDR2 FQNNGV. This CDR3 is 15 amino acids long. The CDR3, as DNA: TGTGCCAGCAGCCCAGGGGACAGGGGGCGGAACGAGCAGTACTTC. This codes for CASSPGDRGRNEQYF.

The sample holds one count of this clone. The chain links TRBV2 to TRBJ1-2; D unresolved. The CDR3 has 13 amino acids. Germline-derived CDR1 and CDR2 are SNHLY and FYNNEI. Trimming took off 6 bases at V and 0 bases at J, with 8 bases between the two ends. CDR3 protein: CASSPRSNYGYTF. CDR3 in DNA: TGTGCCAGCAGCCCCAGGTCTAACTATGGCTACACCTTC.